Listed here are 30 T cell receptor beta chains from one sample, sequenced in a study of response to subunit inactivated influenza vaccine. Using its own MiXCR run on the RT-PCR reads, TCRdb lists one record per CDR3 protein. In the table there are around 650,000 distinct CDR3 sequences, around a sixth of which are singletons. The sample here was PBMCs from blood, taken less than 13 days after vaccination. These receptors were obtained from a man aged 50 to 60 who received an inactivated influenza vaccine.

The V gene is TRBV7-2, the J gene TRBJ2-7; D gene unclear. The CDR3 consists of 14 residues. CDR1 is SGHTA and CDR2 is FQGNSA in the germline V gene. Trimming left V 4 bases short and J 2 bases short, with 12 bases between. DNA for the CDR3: TGTGCCAGCAGCTCCACCGAGCGCACCTACGAGCAGTACTTC. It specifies CASSSTERTYEQYF.

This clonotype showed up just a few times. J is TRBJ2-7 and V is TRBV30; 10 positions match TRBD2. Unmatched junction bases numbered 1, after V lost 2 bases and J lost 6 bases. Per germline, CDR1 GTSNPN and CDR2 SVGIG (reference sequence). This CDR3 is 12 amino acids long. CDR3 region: CAWSSGRGEQYF. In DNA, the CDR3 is TGTGCCTGGAGTAGCGGGAGGGGCGAGCAGTACTTC.

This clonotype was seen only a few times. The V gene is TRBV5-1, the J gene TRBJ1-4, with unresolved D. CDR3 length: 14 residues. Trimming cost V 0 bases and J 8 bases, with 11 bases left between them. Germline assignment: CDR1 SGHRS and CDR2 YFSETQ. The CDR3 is CASSLGHQAEKLFF. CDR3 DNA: TGCGCCAGCAGCTTGGGACACCAGGCCGAAAAACTGTTTTTT.

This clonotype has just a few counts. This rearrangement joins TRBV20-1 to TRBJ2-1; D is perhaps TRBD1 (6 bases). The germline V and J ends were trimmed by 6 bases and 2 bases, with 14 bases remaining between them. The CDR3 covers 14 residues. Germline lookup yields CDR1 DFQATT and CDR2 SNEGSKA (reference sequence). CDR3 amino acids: CSATRGYPYNEQFF. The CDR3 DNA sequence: TGCAGTGCCACGAGGGGGTACCCCTACAATGAGCAGTTCTTC.

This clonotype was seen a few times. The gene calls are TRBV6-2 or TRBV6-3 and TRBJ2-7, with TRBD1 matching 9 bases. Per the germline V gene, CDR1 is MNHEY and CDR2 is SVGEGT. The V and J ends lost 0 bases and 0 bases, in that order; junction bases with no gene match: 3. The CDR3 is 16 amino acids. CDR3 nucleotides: TGTGCCAGCAGTTACTCCACAGGGGGCTCCTCCTACGAGCAGTACTTC. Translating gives CASSYSTGGSSYEQYF.

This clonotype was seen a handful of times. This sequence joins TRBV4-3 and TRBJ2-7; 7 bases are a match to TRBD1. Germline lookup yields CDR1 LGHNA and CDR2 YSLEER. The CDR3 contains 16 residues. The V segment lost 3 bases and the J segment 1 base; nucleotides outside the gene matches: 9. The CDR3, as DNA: TGCGCCAGCAGCCAGACAGACAGGGTCGGTTCCTACGAGCAGTACTTC. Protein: CASSQTDRVGSYEQYF.

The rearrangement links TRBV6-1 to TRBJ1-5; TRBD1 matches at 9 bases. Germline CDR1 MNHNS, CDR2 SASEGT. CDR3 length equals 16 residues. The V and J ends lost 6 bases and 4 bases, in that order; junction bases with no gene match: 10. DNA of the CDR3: TGTGCCAGCAGAGATTCGGGGACAGGGCTTAATCAGCCCCAGCATTTT. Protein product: CASRDSGTGLNQPQHF.

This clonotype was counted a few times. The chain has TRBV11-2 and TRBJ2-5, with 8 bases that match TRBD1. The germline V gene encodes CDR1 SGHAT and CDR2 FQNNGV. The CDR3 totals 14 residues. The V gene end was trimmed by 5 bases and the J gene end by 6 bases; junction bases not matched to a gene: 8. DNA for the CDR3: TGTGCCAGCAGCCTCCGACAGGGGCTAAAGACCCAGTACTTC. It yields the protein CASSLRQGLKTQYF.

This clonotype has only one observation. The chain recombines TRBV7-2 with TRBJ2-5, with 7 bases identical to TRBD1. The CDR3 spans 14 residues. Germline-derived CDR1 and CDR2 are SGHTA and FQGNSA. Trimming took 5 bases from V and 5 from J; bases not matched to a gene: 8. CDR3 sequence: CASSKQTGRETQYF. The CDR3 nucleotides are TGTGCCAGCAGCAAACAGACAGGGCGGGAGACCCAGTACTTC.

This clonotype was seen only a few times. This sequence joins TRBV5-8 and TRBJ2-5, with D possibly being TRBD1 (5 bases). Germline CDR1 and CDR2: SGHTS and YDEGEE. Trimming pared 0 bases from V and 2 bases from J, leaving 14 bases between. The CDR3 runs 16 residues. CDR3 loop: CASSLETDLYQETQYF. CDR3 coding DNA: TGTGCCAGCAGCTTGGAGACAGATCTATATCAAGAGACCCAGTACTTC.

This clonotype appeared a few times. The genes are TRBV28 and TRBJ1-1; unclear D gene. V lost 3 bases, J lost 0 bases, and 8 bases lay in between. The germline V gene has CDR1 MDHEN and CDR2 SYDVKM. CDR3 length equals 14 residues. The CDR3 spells CASSFRIMNTEAFF. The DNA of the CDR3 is TGTGCCAGCAGTTTCCGGATCATGAACACTGAAGCTTTCTTT.

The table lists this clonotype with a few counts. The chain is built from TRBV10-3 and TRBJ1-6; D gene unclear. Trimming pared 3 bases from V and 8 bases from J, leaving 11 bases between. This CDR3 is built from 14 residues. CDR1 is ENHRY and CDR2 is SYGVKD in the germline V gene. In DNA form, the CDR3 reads TGTGCCATCAGTGAACGGCAGAATGATTCACCCCTCCACTTT. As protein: CAISERQNDSPLHF.

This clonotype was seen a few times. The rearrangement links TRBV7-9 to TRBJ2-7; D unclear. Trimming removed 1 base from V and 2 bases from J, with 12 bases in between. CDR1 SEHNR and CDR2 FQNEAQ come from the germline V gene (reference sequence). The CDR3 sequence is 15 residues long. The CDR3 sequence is CASSLVGFRTYEQYF. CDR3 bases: TGTGCCAGCAGCTTAGTCGGCTTCCGTACCTACGAGCAGTACTTC. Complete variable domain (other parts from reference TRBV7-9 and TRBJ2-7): DTGVSQNPRHKITKRGQNVTFRCDPISEHNRLYWYRQTLGQGPEFLTYFQNEAQLEKSRLLSDRFSAERPKGSFSTLEIQRTEQGDSAMYLCASSLVGFRTYEQYFGPGTRLTVT.

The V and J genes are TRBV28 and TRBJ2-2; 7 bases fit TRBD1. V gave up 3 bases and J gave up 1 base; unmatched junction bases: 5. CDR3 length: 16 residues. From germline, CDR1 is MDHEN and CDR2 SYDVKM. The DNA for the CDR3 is TGTGCCAGCAGTTTGGGTAGGACAGGGAACACCGGGGAGCTGTTTTTT. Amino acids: CASSLGRTGNTGELFF.

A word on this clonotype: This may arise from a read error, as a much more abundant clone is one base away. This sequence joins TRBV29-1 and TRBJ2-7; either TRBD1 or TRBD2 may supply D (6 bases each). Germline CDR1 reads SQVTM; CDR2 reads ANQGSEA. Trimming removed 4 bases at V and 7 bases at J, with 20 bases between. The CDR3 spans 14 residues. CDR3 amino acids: CSVADRRGAGEQYF. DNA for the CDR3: TGCAGCGTTGCAGATCGGAGGGGGGCGGGGGAGCAGTACTTC.

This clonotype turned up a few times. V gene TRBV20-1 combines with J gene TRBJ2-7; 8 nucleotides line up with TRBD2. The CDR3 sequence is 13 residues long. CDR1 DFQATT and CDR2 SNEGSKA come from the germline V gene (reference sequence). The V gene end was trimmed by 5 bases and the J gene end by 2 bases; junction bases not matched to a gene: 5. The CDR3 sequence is CSAASGRPYEQYF. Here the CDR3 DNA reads TGCAGTGCTGCTAGCGGGCGACCCTACGAGCAGTACTTC.

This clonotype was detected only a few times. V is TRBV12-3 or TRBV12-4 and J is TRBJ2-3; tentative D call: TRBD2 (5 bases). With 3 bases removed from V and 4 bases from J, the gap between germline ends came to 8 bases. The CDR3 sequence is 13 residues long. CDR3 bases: TGTGCCAGCAGTTTCCTAGCTTCAGATACGCAGTATTTT. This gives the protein CASSFLASDTQYF.

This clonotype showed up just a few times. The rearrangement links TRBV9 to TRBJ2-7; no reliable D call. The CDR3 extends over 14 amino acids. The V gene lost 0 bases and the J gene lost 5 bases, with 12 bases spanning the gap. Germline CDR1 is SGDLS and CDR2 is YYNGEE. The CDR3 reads CASSVEGRSHEQYF. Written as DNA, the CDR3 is TGTGCCAGCAGCGTAGAAGGCCGGTCCCACGAGCAGTACTTC.

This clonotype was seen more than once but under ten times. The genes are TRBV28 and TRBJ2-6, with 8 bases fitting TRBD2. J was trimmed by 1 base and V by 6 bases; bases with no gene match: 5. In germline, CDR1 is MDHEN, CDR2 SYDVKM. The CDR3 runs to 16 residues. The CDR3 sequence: CASRHTGGSGANVLTF. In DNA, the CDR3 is TGTGCCAGCAGACATACGGGAGGGTCTGGGGCCAACGTCCTGACTTTC.

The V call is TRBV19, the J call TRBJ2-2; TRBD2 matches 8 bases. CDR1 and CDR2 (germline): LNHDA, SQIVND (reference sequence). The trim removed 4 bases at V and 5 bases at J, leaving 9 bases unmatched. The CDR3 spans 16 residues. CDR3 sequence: CASSTEREYWTGELFF. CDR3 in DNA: TGTGCCAGTAGTACCGAGCGGGAGTATTGGACCGGGGAGCTGTTTTTT.

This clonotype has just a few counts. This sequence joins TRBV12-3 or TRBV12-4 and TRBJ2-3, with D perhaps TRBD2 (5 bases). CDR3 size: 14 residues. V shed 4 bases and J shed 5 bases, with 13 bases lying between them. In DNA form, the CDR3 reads TGTGCCAGCAGTTCCAGCGGCAAGAGAGATACGCAGTATTTT. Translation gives CASSSSGKRDTQYF.

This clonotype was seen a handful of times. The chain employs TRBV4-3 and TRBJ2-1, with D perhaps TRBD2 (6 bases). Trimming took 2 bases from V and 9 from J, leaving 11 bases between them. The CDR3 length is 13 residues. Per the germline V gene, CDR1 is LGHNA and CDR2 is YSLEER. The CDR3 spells CASSQPGLSEQFF. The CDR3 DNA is TGCGCCAGCAGCCAACCCGGACTATCTGAGCAGTTCTTC.

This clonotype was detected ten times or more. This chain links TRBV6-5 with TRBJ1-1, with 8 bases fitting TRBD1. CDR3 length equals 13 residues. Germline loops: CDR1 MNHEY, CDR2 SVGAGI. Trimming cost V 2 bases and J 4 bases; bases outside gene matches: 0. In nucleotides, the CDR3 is TGTGCCAGCAGTTACACAGGGGGCACTGAAGCTTTCTTT. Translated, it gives CASSYTGGTEAFF.

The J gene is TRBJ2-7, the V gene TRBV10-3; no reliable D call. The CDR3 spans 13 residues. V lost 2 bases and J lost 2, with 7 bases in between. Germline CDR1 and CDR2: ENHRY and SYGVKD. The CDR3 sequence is CAISERATYEQYF. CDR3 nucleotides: TGTGCCATCAGTGAGCGGGCAACCTACGAGCAGTACTTC.

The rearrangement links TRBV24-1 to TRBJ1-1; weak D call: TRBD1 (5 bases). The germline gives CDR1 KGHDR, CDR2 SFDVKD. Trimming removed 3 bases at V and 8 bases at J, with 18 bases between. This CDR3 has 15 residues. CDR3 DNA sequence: TGTGCCACCAGTGATCCTTCTAGGGACGGAAGAGAAGCTTTCTTT. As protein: CATSDPSRDGREAFF.

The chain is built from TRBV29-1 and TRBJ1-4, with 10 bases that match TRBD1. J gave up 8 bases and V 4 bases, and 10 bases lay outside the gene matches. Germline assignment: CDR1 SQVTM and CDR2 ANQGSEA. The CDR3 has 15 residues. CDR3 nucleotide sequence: TGCAGCGTTGGCTGGACAGGGGGTATTGGAGAAAAACTGTTTTTT. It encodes CSVGWTGGIGEKLFF.

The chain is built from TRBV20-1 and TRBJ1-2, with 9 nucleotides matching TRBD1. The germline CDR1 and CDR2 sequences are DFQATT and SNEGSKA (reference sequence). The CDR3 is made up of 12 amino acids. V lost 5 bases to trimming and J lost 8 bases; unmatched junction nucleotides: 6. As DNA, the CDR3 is TGCAGTGCTGGGGACAGGGTAGACGGCTACACCTTC. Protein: CSAGDRVDGYTF.

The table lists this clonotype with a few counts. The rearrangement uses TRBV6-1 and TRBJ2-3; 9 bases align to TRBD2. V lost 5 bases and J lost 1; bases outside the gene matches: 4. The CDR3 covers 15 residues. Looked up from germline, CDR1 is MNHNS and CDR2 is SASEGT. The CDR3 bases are TGTGCCAGCAGTAAGCGGACTAGCGGCACAGATACGCAGTATTTT. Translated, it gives CASSKRTSGTDTQYF.

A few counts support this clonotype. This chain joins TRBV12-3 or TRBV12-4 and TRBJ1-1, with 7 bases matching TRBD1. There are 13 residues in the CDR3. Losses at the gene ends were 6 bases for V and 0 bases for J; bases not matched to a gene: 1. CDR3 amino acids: CASSDRVNTEAFF. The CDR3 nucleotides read TGTGCCAGCAGCGACAGGGTGAACACTGAAGCTTTCTTT.

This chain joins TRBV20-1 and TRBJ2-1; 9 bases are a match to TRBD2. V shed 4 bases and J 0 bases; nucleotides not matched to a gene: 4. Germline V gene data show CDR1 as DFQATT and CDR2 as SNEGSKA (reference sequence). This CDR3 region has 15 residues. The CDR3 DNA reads TGCAGTGCTACCGAAGCGGGAGGCTCCTACAATGAGCAGTTCTTC. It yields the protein CSATEAGGSYNEQFF.